The 31 T cell receptor beta chains below all came from one sample that was sequenced in a study of T cells in Graves' hyperthyroidism and ophthalmopathy. RNA transcripts served as the template for amplifying TCR beta CDR3 regions. The primer set for the first-round RT-PCR of the TCR CDR3 was HTBI. TCRdb re-analysed the multiplex PCR reads in MiXCR, keeping a single row per CDR3 protein. The sample has nearly 750,000 distinct CDR3 sequences; 35% are singletons. Sequencing used blood. These receptors all come from a woman in her thirties or forties with Graves' hyperthyroidism.

The chain employs TRBV25-1 and TRBJ1-6; D call uncertain. The CDR3 spans 16 residues. Germline V CDR1 and CDR2: MGHDK, SYGVNS. V lost 4 bases and J lost 0, with 10 bases in between. The CDR3 spells CASSGPSSSYNSPLHF. The CDR3 DNA reads as TGTGCCAGCAGTGGACCCTCGAGCTCCTATAATTCACCCCTCCACTTT.

The sample holds a few counts of this clonotype. J is TRBJ1-4 and V is TRBV20-1; no definite D call. The CDR3 runs to 16 residues. Trimming pared 2 bases from V and 1 base from J, leaving 14 bases between. CDR1 DFQATT and CDR2 SNEGSKA come from the germline V gene (reference sequence). The CDR3 nucleotides are TGCAGTGCTAGAATCTTTGGCGAAGGAACTAATGAAAAACTGTTTTTT. This translates into CSARIFGEGTNEKLFF.

The table lists this clonotype with many counts. This sequence joins TRBV12-3 or TRBV12-4 and TRBJ1-2; a weak D match, TRBD1 (6 bases). CDR3 length: 14 amino acids. Trimming removed 2 bases at V and 6 bases at J, with 13 bases between. The CDR3 protein is CASSLIRQEDGYTF. CDR3 DNA: TGTGCCAGCAGTTTAATTCGACAGGAGGATGGCTACACCTTC.

The rearrangement links TRBV4-1 to TRBJ1-5; no firm D call. Deletions cut 2 bases from V and 3 bases from J, with 11 bases between. CDR1 is MGHRA, CDR2 YSYEKL, per germline. CDR3 length: 15 amino acids. The CDR3, as DNA: TGCGCCAGCAGCCAAAAGACGGGAAACAATCAGCCCCAGCATTTT. Amino acids: CASSQKTGNNQPQHF.

Many counts were recorded for this clonotype. V is TRBV7-2 and J is TRBJ2-6, with D possibly being TRBD1 or TRBD2 (5 bases each). Trimming left V 5 bases short and J 0 bases short, with 20 bases between. CDR1 and CDR2 from the germline V gene are SGHTA and FQGNSA. The CDR3 is 19 amino acids. CDR3 bases: TGTGCCAGCAGCCCGCAGTGGGCCAGGGACCCCTCTGGGGCCAACGTCCTGACTTTC. It codes for CASSPQWARDPSGANVLTF.

This chain uses TRBV20-1 with TRBJ1-2; D is unclear. V lost 6 bases to trimming and J lost 7 bases, with 21 bases between them. CDR1 DFQATT and CDR2 SNEGSKA come from the germline V gene (reference sequence). The CDR3 consists of 14 residues. The CDR3 DNA follows: TGCAGTGCCAGCAGTTCCCAGGACGCGGGTGGCTACACCTTC. Translated: CSASSSQDAGGYTF.

This clonotype was seen a handful of times. This rearrangement joins TRBV5-1 to TRBJ2-7, with 7 bases fitting TRBD1. CDR3 length: 15 amino acids. Unmatched junction bases numbered 5, after V lost 0 bases and J lost 2 bases. Germline-derived CDR1 and CDR2 are SGHRS and YFSETQ. CDR3 protein: CASSLETGPPYEQYF. The CDR3 DNA reads as TGCGCCAGCAGCTTGGAGACAGGGCCACCCTACGAGCAGTACTTC. Drawing the rest from reference TRBV5-1 and TRBJ2-7, the complete variable domain is KAGVTQTPRYLIKTRGQQVTLSCSPISGHRSVSWYQQTPGQGLQFLFEYFSETQRNKGNFPGRFSGRQFSNSRSEMNVSTLELGDSALYLCASSLETGPPYEQYFGPGTRLTVT.

This chain links TRBV19 with TRBJ1-2, with 10 bases aligning to TRBD1. Unmatched junction bases numbered 5, after V lost 1 base and J lost 6 bases. The CDR3 length is 15 residues. Germline values: CDR1 LNHDA, CDR2 SQIVND (reference sequence). The CDR3 reads CASSIATGGDDGYTF. The CDR3 DNA is TGTGCCAGTAGTATAGCGACAGGGGGCGACGATGGCTACACCTTC.

J is TRBJ2-7 and V is TRBV2, with TRBD2 matching over 8 bases. The J call may not be correct, given that the DNA end is closer to TRBJ2-1. The CDR3 sequence is 14 residues long. CDR1 is SNHLY and CDR2 is FYNNEI in the germline V gene. The DNA for the CDR3 is TGTGCCAGCAGCGAGGGACGGGAGGGCAATGAGCAGTTCTTC. Translation: CASSEGREGNEQFF.

The chain employs TRBV10-3 and TRBJ2-5; D is possibly TRBD2 (6 bases). The V and J ends lost 10 bases and 5 bases respectively, with 20 bases between them. The CDR3 extends over 14 amino acids. Germline V gives CDR1 ENHRY, CDR2 SYGVKD. The CDR3 region is CASSRAGSMETQYF. In nucleotides, the CDR3 is TGTGCCAGCAGCCGAGCGGGCTCTATGGAGACCCAGTACTTC.

The chain combines TRBV20-1 with TRBJ2-3; unclear D gene. CDR3 length: 13 amino acids. The V end was cut by 4 bases, the J end by 0 bases, with 8 bases between. From germline, CDR1 is DFQATT and CDR2 SNEGSKA (reference sequence). CDR3: CSANPYSTDTQYF. CDR3 nucleotides: TGCAGTGCTAACCCCTATAGCACAGATACGCAGTATTTT.

This clonotype came up a few times. V and J are TRBV7-9 and TRBJ2-2; D unresolved. Between the trimmed V and J ends, which lost 5 bases and 1 base, there was a span of 8 bases. The length of the CDR3 is 14 residues. Germline V lookup: CDR1 SEHNR, CDR2 FQNEAQ (reference sequence). The DNA for the CDR3 is TGTGCCAGCAGCGCCTACATGAACACCGGGGAGCTGTTTTTT. It is translated as CASSAYMNTGELFF.

This clonotype was seen only a few times. It may be a read error: a sequence one base away is much more abundant. This rearrangement joins TRBV29-1 to TRBJ1-3; 9 bases are a match to TRBD1. This CDR3 has 15 residues. Per the germline V gene, CDR1 is SQVTM and CDR2 is ANQGSEA. The chain's CDR3 is CSVSTGGSSGNTTYF. DNA for the CDR3: TGCAGCGTTTCGACAGGGGGTTCCTCTGGAAACACCACATATTTT.

This clonotype was detected a few times. The rearrangement links TRBV12-3 or TRBV12-4 to TRBJ2-7, with a weak D call TRBD2 (7 bases). There are 14 residues in the CDR3. V gave up 8 bases and J gave up 9 bases, with 23 bases separating them. The CDR3 here is CASGEGGQANPQYF. The CDR3 region has the DNA TGTGCCAGCGGGGAGGGGGGGCAGGCAAATCCGCAGTACTTC.

The chain has TRBV6-5 and TRBJ2-7; tentatively, D is TRBD2 (6 bases). V lost 6 bases to trimming and J lost 2 bases, with 14 bases between them. CDR1 and CDR2 (germline): MNHEY, SVGAGI. The CDR3 is made up of 14 amino acids. The CDR3, as DNA: TGTGCCAGCAGGCGCCTGGACTACACCTACGAGCAGTACTTC. Residues: CASRRLDYTYEQYF.

Only one count was recorded for this clonotype. A clone one base away is much larger, so this may be a read error. This chain links TRBV13 with TRBJ1-4, with D possibly being TRBD1 (5 bases). The CDR3 spans 14 residues. The V end was cut by 5 bases, the J end by 9 bases, with 16 bases between. The germline gives CDR1 PRHDT, CDR2 FYEKMQ (reference sequence). The CDR3 region is CASSPPDTYKKLFF. The CDR3 coding sequence is TGTGCCAGCAGCCCCCCGGACACGTATAAAAAACTGTTTTTT.

The chain combines TRBV4-1 with TRBJ2-6; D tentatively fits TRBD1 or TRBD2 (6 bases each). CDR1 and CDR2 from the germline V gene are MGHRA and YSYEKL. Between the trimmed V and J ends, which lost 1 base and 4 bases, there was a span of 8 bases. The CDR3 totals 15 residues. The CDR3 region is CASSQGGAGANVLTF. The CDR3 DNA reads as TGCGCCAGCAGCCAAGGGGGGGCCGGGGCCAACGTCCTGACTTTC.

The chain links TRBV7-2 to TRBJ1-5; 10 nucleotides agree with TRBD1. The CDR3 length is 16 residues. Germline CDR1 and CDR2: SGHTA and FQGNSA. Germline trimming cut 1 base from V and 6 bases from J; bases unmatched to any gene: 6. In DNA form, the CDR3 reads TGTGCCAGCAGCTTAGGCGGGACAGGGGTGGGTCAGCCCCAGCATTTT. Translation gives CASSLGGTGVGQPQHF.

On this clonotype: Since a much larger clone is just one base distant, this may be a read error. The chain couples TRBV20-1 to TRBJ1-2; TRBD1 agrees at 7 bases. Germline trimming cut 3 bases from V and 3 bases from J; bases unmatched to any gene: 1. Germline V gene sequence: CDR1 DFQATT, CDR2 SNEGSKA (reference sequence). The CDR3 consists of 12 residues. This CDR3 is CSASDRDYGYTF. DNA of the CDR3: TGCAGTGCTAGTGACAGGGACTATGGCTACACCTTC.

Comments on this clonotype: A much larger clone sits a single nucleotide away, making a read error possible. The V gene is TRBV7-2, the J gene TRBJ2-5, with D tentatively TRBD1 or TRBD2 (5 bases each). The CDR3 is 14 amino acids. Germline-derived CDR1 and CDR2 are SGHTA and FQGNSA. V dropped 4 bases and J dropped 3 bases, with 12 bases sitting between them. CDR3 region: CASSWDVYKETQYF. The CDR3 coding sequence is TGTGCCAGCAGCTGGGACGTTTATAAAGAGACCCAGTACTTC. Full variable domain (outside the CDR3, taken from reference TRBV7-2 and TRBJ2-5): GAGVSQSPSNKVTEKGKDVELRCDPISGHTALYWYRQSLGQGLEFLIYFQGNSAPDKSGLPSDRFSAERTGGSVSTLTIQRTQQEDSAVYLCASSWDVYKETQYFGPGTRLLVL.

This clonotype was seen more than once but under ten times. The chain combines TRBV7-2 with TRBJ2-2; D call uncertain. The CDR3 sequence is 16 residues long. Germline CDR1 reads SGHTA; CDR2 reads FQGNSA. The V end lost 4 bases, the J end lost 0 bases, and 12 bases lay between the germline ends. Here the CDR3 DNA reads TGTGCCAGCAGCTCAACTCCCAGCGCGAACACCGGGGAGCTGTTTTTT. Residues: CASSSTPSANTGELFF.

This clonotype showed up many times. The rearrangement joins TRBV14 to TRBJ2-7, with unresolved D. The V gene lost 0 bases and the J gene lost 9 bases, with 9 bases spanning the gap. The CDR3 contains 12 residues. Per the germline V gene, CDR1 is SGHDN and CDR2 is FVKESK. Here the CDR3 reads CASSQDRIGQYF. The CDR3 coding sequence is TGTGCCAGCAGCCAAGATCGAATTGGGCAGTACTTC.

The chain couples TRBV12-3 or TRBV12-4 to TRBJ1-3; D possibly corresponds to TRBD1 (5 bases). V lost 8 bases and J lost 4, with 15 bases in between. CDR3 length equals 14 residues. The CDR3 is CASERDPSGNTIYF. The CDR3 DNA reads as TGTGCCAGCGAACGGGACCCTTCGGGAAACACCATATATTTT.

The chain uses TRBV7-9 and TRBJ1-1; D is possibly TRBD1 (5 bases). V was clipped by 6 bases and J by 3 bases, with 17 bases between them. Germline V gene lookup returns CDR1 SEHNR and CDR2 FQNEAQ (reference sequence). This CDR3 region has 15 residues. The CDR3 nucleotides read TGTGCCAGCAGTTCCTGGGGGGGTGAGGACACTGAAGCTTTCTTT. Its protein product is CASSSWGGEDTEAFF.

This clonotype was counted ten times or more. CDR3 nucleotides: TGCAGTGCCCCTGGGGACTTGGGACAGCCCCAGCATTTT. It is translated as CSAPGDLGQPQHF. The V and J genes are TRBV20-1 and TRBJ1-5, with D possibly being TRBD1 (5 bases). The germline V gene encodes CDR1 DFQATT and CDR2 SNEGSKA (reference sequence). With 6 bases removed from V and 7 bases from J, the gap between germline ends came to 16 bases. The CDR3 has 13 amino acids.

Ten or more counts support this clonotype. The V and J genes are TRBV10-3 and TRBJ1-4, with D possibly TRBD1 on 5 matching bases. From germline, CDR1 is ENHRY and CDR2 SYGVKD. The CDR3 spans 13 residues. Trimming took 6 bases from V and 7 from J, leaving 12 bases between them. The CDR3 region is CAIRDTDFEKLFF. The CDR3 nucleotides read TGTGCCATCAGGGACACGGACTTTGAAAAACTGTTTTTT.

A few counts support this clonotype. The V call is TRBV6-6, the J call TRBJ1-1, with TRBD1 matching over 7 bases. Germline V gives CDR1 MNHNY, CDR2 SVGAGI (reference sequence). The length of the CDR3 is 15 residues. J gave up 4 bases and V 0 bases, and 5 bases lay outside the gene matches. The CDR3 sequence is CASSYSKGGITEAFF. CDR3 nucleotide sequence: TGTGCCAGCAGTTACTCGAAAGGGGGCATCACTGAAGCTTTCTTT.

The chain links TRBV24-1 to TRBJ1-1, with D tentatively TRBD1 (5 bases). Germline CDR1 KGHDR, CDR2 SFDVKD. The CDR3 sequence is 13 residues long. V gave up 4 bases and J gave up 10 bases, with 15 bases separating them. The CDR3 loop reads CATSDPGTSAAFF. CDR3 DNA: TGTGCCACCAGTGACCCCGGGACTAGCGCAGCTTTCTTT.

This clonotype was observed a few times. V is TRBV7-9 and J is TRBJ1-1; 12 bases map to TRBD1. Germline V lookup: CDR1 SEHNR, CDR2 FQNEAQ (reference sequence). The V gene end was trimmed by 4 bases and the J gene end by 4 bases; junction bases not matched to a gene: 7. The length of the CDR3 is 16 residues. The chain's CDR3 is CASSSGQGAPGTEAFF. The CDR3, as DNA: TGTGCCAGCAGCTCGGGACAGGGGGCCCCTGGCACTGAAGCTTTCTTT.

The chain has TRBV7-2 and TRBJ1-2; 11 nucleotides line up with TRBD1. CDR1 SGHTA and CDR2 FQGNSA come from the germline V gene. This CDR3 has 18 amino acids. Trimming removed 6 bases from V and 3 bases from J; junction bases left unmatched: 15. The CDR3, as DNA: TGTGCCAGCAGAACCCGCTTAGGACAGGGGGCGATACACTATGGCTACACCTTC. It codes for CASRTRLGQGAIHYGYTF.

This chain joins TRBV9 and TRBJ2-7, with 8 bases fitting TRBD1. CDR1 and CDR2 from the germline V gene are SGDLS and YYNGEE. The CDR3 is made up of 14 amino acids. The V gene end was trimmed by 4 bases and the J gene end by 1 base; junction bases not matched to a gene: 4. CDR3: CASSQWTGSYEQYF. The CDR3 region has the DNA TGTGCCAGCAGCCAATGGACAGGGTCCTACGAGCAGTACTTC.